The 17 T cell receptor beta chains in this list originate from one sample, sequenced in a study of T cell changes during pregnancy in multiple sclerosis. Some clones are missing from TCRdb's copy, which holds only in-frame ones; the method was immunoSEQ multiplex PCR. This sample carries some 100,000 clones, about 92% of them seen once, and the ten largest clones take 1.2%. The sequences come from peripheral blood, collected in the second trimester of pregnancy. The receptors come from a female donor with multiple sclerosis, enrolled in a pregnancy study.

This clone was recorded only once. The V call is TRBV19, the J call TRBJ1-5; D gene ambiguous. The CDR3 totals 15 residues. The germline V gene encodes CDR1 LNHDA and CDR2 SQIVND (reference sequence). V was trimmed by 5 bases and J by 1 base, leaving 12 bases between them. For the CDR3, the DNA is TGTGCCAGTAGTTACGGGGATCCGAGCAATCAGCCCCAGCATTTT. As protein: CASSYGDPSNQPQHF. Filled out from reference TRBV19 and TRBJ1-5, the complete variable domain reads DGGITQSPKYLFRKEGQNVTLSCEQNLNHDAMYWYRQDPGQGLRLIYYSQIVNDFQKGDIAEGYSVSREKKESFPLTVTSAQKNPTAFYLCASSYGDPSNQPQHFGDGTRLSIL.

This clone was observed a few times. A junction boundary mismatches the germline segment, possibly from a read error. The rearrangement joins TRBV6-4 to TRBJ1-3; D is undetermined. Germline V CDR1 and CDR2: MRHNA, SNTAGT. The CDR3 contains 11 residues. The CDR3 is CASSDGDTIYF. The CDR3 DNA is TGTGCCAGCAGTGATGGAGACACCATATATTTT.

This clone has just a few counts. The chain has TRBV4-2 and TRBJ1-2; D perhaps matches TRBD1 (5 bases). This CDR3 is 14 amino acids long. V was cut by 0 bases and J by 7 bases, with 12 bases left in between. Germline V gives CDR1 LGHNA, CDR2 YNFKEQ. CDR3 amino acids: CASSQENGGRGYTF. CDR3 coding DNA: TGTGCCAGCAGCCAAGAAAACGGGGGTCGTGGCTACACCTTC.

This clone was counted a single time. This chain links TRBV6-5 with TRBJ2-5; TRBD1 matches 7 bases. Trimming at V came to 6 bases and at J to 2 bases, leaving 9 bases not matched to a gene. The CDR3 sequence is 15 residues long. Germline CDR1 is MNHEY and CDR2 is SVGAGI. DNA for the CDR3: TGTGCCAGCAGCCCCGACAGGGTTGGGCAAGAGACCCAGTACTTC. The encoded protein is CASSPDRVGQETQYF.

The rearrangement uses TRBV18 and TRBJ1-1; D not certain. This CDR3 comprises 12 residues. Germline V gene data show CDR1 as KGHSH and CDR2 as LQKENI. The ends were cut back, 5 bases at V and 7 bases at J, with 11 bases in the middle. In DNA form, the CDR3 reads TGTGCCAGCTCAGGGCTTAACGGTGAAGCTTTCTTT. Encoded protein: CASSGLNGEAFF.

The CDR3 spells CASSQLAGGTGELFF. The CDR3 DNA is TGTGCCAGCAGTCAATTAGCGGGAGGAACCGGGGAGCTGTTTTTT. V and J are TRBV7-9 and TRBJ2-2; TRBD2 aligns across 10 bases. Germline V CDR1 and CDR2: SEHNR, FQNEAQ (reference sequence). This CDR3 has 15 residues. The J segment lost 5 bases and the V segment lost 6 bases, leaving 6 bases of the junction unmatched.

This clone has only one observation. DNA of the CDR3: TGCGCCAGCAGCAGGGGGCTAGCAGTCTACGAGCAGTACTTC. This gives the protein CASSRGLAVYEQYF. The chain carries TRBV5-1 and TRBJ2-7; 7 positions agree with TRBD1. Germline V gives CDR1 SGHRS, CDR2 YFSETQ. The V gene end was trimmed by 4 bases and the J gene end by 3 bases; junction bases not matched to a gene: 7. The CDR3 sequence is 14 residues long.

J is TRBJ2-7 and V is TRBV7-8, with 7 bases lining up with TRBD2. The J segment lost 3 bases and the V segment lost 5 bases, leaving 13 bases of the junction unmatched. This CDR3 is 16 amino acids long. Germline-derived CDR1 and CDR2 are SGHVS and FQNEAQ. CDR3 nucleotides: TGTGCCAGCAGCCCGGGGGGAGGAACCTACAACTACGAGCAGTACTTC. It is translated as CASSPGGGTYNYEQYF. Supplemented by reference TRBV7-8 and TRBJ2-7, the full variable domain reads GAGVSQSPRYKVAKRGQDVALRCDPISGHVSLFWYQQALGQGPEFLTYFQNEAQLDKSGLPSDRFFAERPEGSVSTLKIQRTQQEDSAVYLCASSPGGGTYNYEQYFGPGTRLTVT.

The chain links TRBV19 to TRBJ2-3; D uncertain. V was clipped by 5 bases and J by 4 bases, with 4 bases between them. Germline CDR1 is LNHDA and CDR2 is SQIVND (reference sequence). The CDR3 loop spans 11 amino acids. The CDR3: CASSLADTQYF. CDR3 bases: TGTGCCAGTAGTCTTGCAGATACGCAGTATTTT. The variable domain in full, completed from reference TRBV19 and TRBJ2-3, reads DGGITQSPKYLFRKEGQNVTLSCEQNLNHDAMYWYRQDPGQGLRLIYYSQIVNDFQKGDIAEGYSVSREKKESFPLTVTSAQKNPTAFYLCASSLADTQYFGPGTRLTVL.

This chain uses TRBV30 with TRBJ1-4; D is unclear. This CDR3 comprises 13 residues. V lost 8 bases and J 0 bases, leaving 10 bases between the germline ends. Germline V lookup: CDR1 GTSNPN, CDR2 SVGIG (reference sequence). CDR3 residues: CALRVPTNEKLFF. DNA for the CDR3: TGTGCCCTACGGGTACCAACTAATGAAAAACTGTTTTTT.

J is TRBJ1-5 and V is TRBV7-8, with TRBD1 identical over 10 bases. V dropped 5 bases and J dropped 7; count of bases not matched to a gene: 8. The CDR3 has 15 residues. Germline V lookup: CDR1 SGHVS, CDR2 FQNEAQ. The CDR3 protein is CASSADRGREQPQHF. CDR3 nucleotide sequence: TGTGCCAGCAGCGCTGACAGGGGGCGGGAGCAGCCCCAGCATTTT.

The chain couples TRBV6-6 to TRBJ2-1; possibly TRBD2 for D (5 bases). The CDR3 contains 14 residues. Germline-derived CDR1 and CDR2 are MNHNY and SVGAGI (reference sequence). Trimming stripped 0 bases from V and 7 bases from J, with 10 bases between. CDR3 sequence (DNA): TGTGCCAGCAGTTACTCGTCCCCGGGGAATGAGCAGTTCTTC. This gives the protein CASSYSSPGNEQFF.

This chain connects TRBV5-1 to TRBJ2-2; 7 bases line up with TRBD1. CDR1 SGHRS and CDR2 YFSETQ come from the germline V gene. The CDR3 contains 15 residues. The trim removed 0 bases at V and 3 bases at J, leaving 2 bases unmatched. This chain's CDR3 is CASSLETGYTGELFF. The CDR3 DNA sequence: TGCGCCAGCAGCTTGGAGACAGGGTACACCGGGGAGCTGTTTTTT.

This clone has just one count. This chain links TRBV19 with TRBJ2-7; TRBD2 matches at 14 bases. The CDR3 loop spans 14 amino acids. J lost 6 bases, V lost 6 bases, and 4 bases had no gene match. From germline, CDR1 is LNHDA and CDR2 SQIVND (reference sequence). The CDR3 coding sequence is TGTGCCAGTAGCCCGGGACTAGCGGGAGTCGAGCAGTACTTC. This encodes CASSPGLAGVEQYF.

The gene calls are TRBV6-6 and TRBJ2-1; 7 bases fit TRBD2. The germline CDR1 and CDR2 sequences are MNHNY and SVGAGI (reference sequence). With 6 bases clipped from V and 4 bases from J, the junction kept 0 bases outside the gene matches. The CDR3 has 12 residues. In nucleotides, the CDR3 is TGTGCCAGCAGGGGGGGGTACAATGAGCAGTTCTTC. Translated, it gives CASRGGYNEQFF.

V is TRBV7-9 and J is TRBJ2-7; perhaps TRBD1 as D (5 bases). Germline V lookup: CDR1 SEHNR, CDR2 FQNEAQ (reference sequence). V was trimmed by 4 bases and J by 3 bases, leaving 19 bases between them. The CDR3 covers 16 residues. This CDR3 reads CASSSYNDRYVYEQYF. As DNA, the CDR3 is TGTGCCAGCAGCTCATACAACGACAGATATGTCTACGAGCAGTACTTC.

In its sample, this clone was seen a few times. This same CDR3 is encoded by further DNA sequences in the sample. The chain uses TRBV19 and TRBJ2-7; TRBD1 matches at 9 bases. This CDR3 contains 13 residues. V was pared by 3 bases and J by 4 bases, with 1 base of the junction left unmatched. Germline loops: CDR1 LNHDA, CDR2 SQIVND (reference sequence). The CDR3: CASSIGQGYEQYF. The CDR3, as DNA: TGTGCCAGTAGTATTGGACAGGGGTACGAGCAGTACTTC. The variable domain in full, with the rest retrieved from reference TRBV19 and TRBJ2-7, is DGGITQSPKYLFRKEGQNVTLSCEQNLNHDAMYWYRQDPGQGLRLIYYSQIVNDFQKGDIAEGYSVSREKKESFPLTVTSAQKNPTAFYLCASSIGQGYEQYFGPGTRLTVT.